These T cell receptor beta chains were read from a single sample in a study of blood T cell repertoires in COVID-19. The protocol was immunoSEQ multiplex PCR, while the TCRdb copy is restricted to in-frame clones and leaves out a portion. The sample includes roughly 230,000 clones, almost 85% of them seen just once. Sample: peripheral blood. These receptors all stem from a man in his fifties with acute or convalescent COVID-19. The CDR3 runs from the conserved cysteine through the conserved F or W. Each record gives: J gene, clone size, D gene, V gene, CDR3 protein, CDR3 DNA. The D gene is left open where the match is weak. Only part of the rows carry a size: once, few, many, or a class if the clone is expanded.

J: TRBJ2-7; size: few; D: NA; V: TRBV11-2; CDR3: CASSPRTVTYEQYF; DNA: TGTGCCAGCAGCCCGCGGACAGTTACCTACGAGCAGTACTTC
J: TRBJ2-1; size: NA; D: TRBD2; V: TRBV18; CDR3: CASSPATSETEQFF; DNA: TGTGCCAGCTCACCGGCGACTAGCGAGACTGAGCAGTTCTTC
J: TRBJ2-2; size: NA; D: TRBD2; V: TRBV27; CDR3: CASSSLAGANTGELFF; DNA: TGTGCCAGCAGTTCACTAGCGGGGGCTAACACCGGGGAGCTGTTTTTT
J: TRBJ2-1; size: NA; D: TRBD1; V: TRBV5-1; CDR3: CASSLFRTGSGNEQFF; DNA: TGCGCCAGCAGCTTGTTCAGGACAGGGAGCGGCAATGAGCAGTTCTTC
J: TRBJ2-1; size: NA; D: NA; V: TRBV10-3; CDR3: CAISEQRGSYNEQFF; DNA: TGTGCCATCAGTGAGCAACGGGGATCCTACAATGAGCAGTTCTTC
J: TRBJ2-1; size: NA; D: TRBD2; V: TRBV6-5; CDR3: CASSYLGTSGNNEQFF; DNA: TGTGCCAGCAGTTACCTAGGGACTAGCGGGAACAATGAGCAGTTCTTC
J: TRBJ2-2; size: NA; D: NA; V: TRBV24-1; CDR3: CATSDLEGSTGELFF; DNA: TGTGCCACCAGTGATTTGGAGGGTTCCACCGGGGAGCTGTTTTTT
J: TRBJ2-3; size: NA; D: TRBD2; V: TRBV19; CDR3: CASSYGGNTQYF; DNA: TGTGCCAGTAGTTACGGGGGGAATACGCAGTATTTT
J: TRBJ2-3; size: NA; D: TRBD2; V: TRBV7-2; CDR3: CASSLPSGSTDTQYF; DNA: TGTGCCAGCAGCTTACCTAGCGGTAGCACAGATACGCAGTATTTT
J: TRBJ1-2; size: NA; D: NA; V: TRBV27; CDR3: CASSIDGDGYTF; DNA: TGTGCCAGCAGTATTGACGGAGATGGCTACACCTTC
J: TRBJ2-2; size: NA; D: NA; V: TRBV6-5; CDR3: CASRGDSLTGELFF; DNA: TGTGCCAGCAGGGGGGACTCACTCACCGGGGAGCTGTTTTTT
J: TRBJ1-2; size: NA; D: TRBD1; V: TRBV30; CDR3: CAWSGDREVLNYGYTF; DNA: TGTGCCTGGAGCGGGGACAGGGAGGTCCTAAACTATGGCTACACCTTC
J: TRBJ1-2; size: NA; D: NA; V: TRBV25-1; CDR3: CASSEPGTYGYTF; DNA: TGTGCCAGCAGTGAACCGGGAACGTATGGCTACACCTTC
J: TRBJ2-7; size: few; D: TRBD1; V: TRBV6-5; CDR3: CASRRGQSYEQYF; DNA: TGTGCCAGCAGGAGGGGACAGTCCTACGAGCAGTACTTC
J: TRBJ2-6; size: NA; D: TRBD1; V: TRBV11-2; CDR3: CASSLGTGNSGANVLTF; DNA: TGTGCCAGCAGCTTGGGGACAGGAAACTCTGGGGCCAACGTCCTGACTTTC
J: TRBJ2-7; size: NA; D: NA; V: TRBV28; CDR3: CASSGHAGRRDSYEQYF; DNA: TGTGCCAGCAGTGGGCACGCGGGGCGGCGGGATTCCTACGAGCAGTACTTC